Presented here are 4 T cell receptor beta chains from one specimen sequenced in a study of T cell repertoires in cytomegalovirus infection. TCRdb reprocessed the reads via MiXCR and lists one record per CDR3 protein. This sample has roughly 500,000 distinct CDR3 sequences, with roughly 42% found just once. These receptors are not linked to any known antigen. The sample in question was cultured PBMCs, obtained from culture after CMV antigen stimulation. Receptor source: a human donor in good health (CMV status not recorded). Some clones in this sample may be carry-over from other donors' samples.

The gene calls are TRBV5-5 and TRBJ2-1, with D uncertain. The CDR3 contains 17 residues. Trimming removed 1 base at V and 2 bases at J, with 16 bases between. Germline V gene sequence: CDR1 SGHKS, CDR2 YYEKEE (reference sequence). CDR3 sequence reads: CASSLYGTLGAYNEQFF. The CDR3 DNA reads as TGTGCCAGCAGCTTGTATGGCACCTTAGGCGCCTACAATGAGCAGTTCTTC.

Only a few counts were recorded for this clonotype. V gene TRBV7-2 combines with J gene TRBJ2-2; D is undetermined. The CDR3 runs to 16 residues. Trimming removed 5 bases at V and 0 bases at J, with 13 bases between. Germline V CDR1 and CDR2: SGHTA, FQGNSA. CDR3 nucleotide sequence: TGTGCCAGCAGCCCCGGCAGAACCGCGAACACCGGGGAGCTGTTTTTT. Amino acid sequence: CASSPGRTANTGELFF. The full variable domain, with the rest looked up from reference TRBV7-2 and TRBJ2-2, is GAGVSQSPSNKVTEKGKDVELRCDPISGHTALYWYRQSLGQGLEFLIYFQGNSAPDKSGLPSDRFSAERTGGSVSTLTIQRTQQEDSAVYLCASSPGRTANTGELFFGEGSRLTVL.

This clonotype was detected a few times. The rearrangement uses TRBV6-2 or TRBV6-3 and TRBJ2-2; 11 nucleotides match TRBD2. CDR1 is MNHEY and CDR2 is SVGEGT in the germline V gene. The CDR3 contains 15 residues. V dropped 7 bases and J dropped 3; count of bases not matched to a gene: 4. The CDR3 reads CASKTSGRDTGELFF. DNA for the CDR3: TGTGCCAGCAAAACTAGCGGGAGAGACACCGGGGAGCTGTTTTTT.

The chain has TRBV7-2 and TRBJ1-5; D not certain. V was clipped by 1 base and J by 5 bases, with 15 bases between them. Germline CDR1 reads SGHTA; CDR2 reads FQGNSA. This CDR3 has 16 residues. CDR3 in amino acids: CASSLGDGRRDQPQHF. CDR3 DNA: TGTGCCAGCAGCTTAGGGGATGGGAGAAGGGATCAGCCCCAGCATTTT.